This T cell receptor beta chain was captured in a study of blood T cells in healthy people across ages. The people who gave samples were healthy Caucasians from Russia, aged roughly 6 to 100. The sample holds a few counts of this clonotype. Together with a sample-barcoded 5' primer, a J-beta primer mix was included in a second PCR lasting roughly 6 to 12 cycles. From the 5' RACE reads, TCRdb called clonotypes with MiXCR, one entry per CDR3 protein. The top ten hold under 20% of the sample, which has about 1 million distinct CDR3 sequences, 35% to 50% seen once. V was clipped by 0 bases and J by 5 bases; unmatched bases: 8. The CDR3 runs 16 residues. Germline assignment: CDR1 SGHTA and CDR2 FQGTGA.

The chain carries TRBV7-3 and TRBJ2-5; 8 positions agree with TRBD2. The sequencing sample was made of blood. The clonotype comes from a woman between 55 and 75 years old in good health. CDR3 residues: CASSLTGTGGGETQYF. DNA of the CDR3: TGTGCCAGCAGCTTAACAGGAACCGGGGGGGGTGAGACCCAGTACTTC.